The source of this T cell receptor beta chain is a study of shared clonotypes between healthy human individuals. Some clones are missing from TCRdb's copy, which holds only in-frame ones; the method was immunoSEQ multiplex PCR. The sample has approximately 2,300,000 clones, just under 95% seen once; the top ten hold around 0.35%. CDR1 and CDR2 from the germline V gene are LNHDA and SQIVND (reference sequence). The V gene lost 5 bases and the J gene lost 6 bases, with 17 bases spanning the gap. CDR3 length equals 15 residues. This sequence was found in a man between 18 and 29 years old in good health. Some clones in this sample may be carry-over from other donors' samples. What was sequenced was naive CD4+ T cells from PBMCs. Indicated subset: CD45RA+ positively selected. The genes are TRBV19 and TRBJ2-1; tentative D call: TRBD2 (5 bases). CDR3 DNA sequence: TGTGCCAGTAGTTCCAACGGAGGCAGGCCCAATGAGCAGTTCTTC. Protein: CASSSNGGRPNEQFF.